The 27 T cell receptor beta chains given below trace back to one sample, sequenced in a study of cytomegalovirus exposure and HLA in healthy donors. Amplification used 60 Vbeta primers and 13 Jbeta primers. The protocol was immunoSEQ multiplex PCR, while the TCRdb copy is restricted to in-frame clones and leaves out a portion. The data show over 250,000 clones, with roughly two thirds seen just once and approximately 2.3% held by the top ten. Sequencing used PBMCs. The receptors originated from a female donor in good health and CMV-seronegative.

The chain has TRBV11-2 and TRBJ2-7, with D unclear. The CDR3 runs to 15 residues. The V gene lost 5 bases and the J gene lost 0 bases, with 14 bases spanning the gap. CDR1 and CDR2 (germline): SGHAT, FQNNGV. The CDR3 spells CASSLIPESSYEQYF. CDR3 in DNA: TGTGCCAGCAGCCTTATCCCGGAGAGCTCCTACGAGCAGTACTTC. Using reference TRBV11-2 and TRBJ2-7 for the parts outside the CDR3, the full variable domain is EAGVAQSPRYKIIEKRQSVAFWCNPISGHATLYWYQQILGQGPKLLIQFQNNGVVDDSQLPKDRFSAERLKGVDSTLKIQPAKLEDSAVYLCASSLIPESSYEQYFGPGTRLTVT.

In its sample, this clone was seen a few times. This chain links TRBV28 with TRBJ2-7; 9 bases line up with TRBD1. The CDR3 is 15 residues long. V lost 6 bases, J lost 2 bases, and 8 bases stayed unmatched. The germline CDR1 and CDR2 sequences are MDHEN and SYDVKM. CDR3 amino acids: CASRLGGTGTYEQYF. The CDR3 DNA reads as TGTGCCAGCAGGTTGGGCGGGACAGGGACCTACGAGCAGTACTTC.

This rearrangement joins TRBV7-2 to TRBJ2-2; D gene ambiguous. V lost 4 bases to trimming and J lost 3 bases, with 6 bases between them. Germline values: CDR1 SGHTA, CDR2 FQGNSA. The CDR3 length is 13 residues. CDR3 protein: CASSSRDTGELFF. The CDR3 region has the DNA TGTGCCAGCAGCTCCCGGGACACCGGGGAGCTGTTTTTT.

The V gene is TRBV6-4, the J gene TRBJ2-5; 16 bases align to TRBD2. The CDR3 spans 19 residues. V was clipped by 1 base and J by 6 bases; unmatched bases: 11. Germline V gene sequence: CDR1 MRHNA, CDR2 SNTAGT. CDR3 sequence (DNA): TGTGCCAGCAGTGACTGGTCAGGGACTAGCGGGGGGGGTCTGAAGACCCAGTACTTC. This sequence encodes CASSDWSGTSGGGLKTQYF.

This clone was counted between two and nine times. The chain links TRBV5-6 to TRBJ2-3, with D maybe TRBD2 (5 bases). V was pared by 2 bases and J by 0 bases, with 13 bases between. Germline CDR1 reads SGHDT; CDR2 reads YYEEEE. The CDR3 runs to 16 residues. The CDR3: CASSFIGEWSTDTQYF. Written as DNA, the CDR3 is TGTGCCAGCAGCTTCATCGGGGAATGGAGCACAGATACGCAGTATTTT.

The chain carries TRBV5-4 and TRBJ2-2; 10 bases line up with TRBD1. The CDR3 loop spans 16 amino acids. Germline V gene data show CDR1 as SGHNT and CDR2 as YYREEE (reference sequence). The V and J ends lost 4 bases and 5 bases, in that order; junction bases with no gene match: 8. The chain's CDR3 is CASSPGGQGRTGELFF. The CDR3 nucleotides are TGTGCCAGCAGCCCAGGGGGACAGGGGAGGACCGGGGAGCTGTTTTTT. The full variable domain, its missing parts supplied by reference TRBV5-4 and TRBJ2-2, is ETGVTQSPTHLIKTRGQQVTLRCSSQSGHNTVSWYQQALGQGPQFIFQYYREEENGRGNFPPRFSGLQFPNYSSELNVNALELDDSALYLCASSPGGQGRTGELFFGEGSRLTVL.

CDR3 loop: CATSLDRGHGGYTF. The CDR3 DNA follows: TGTGCCACCAGCTTGGACAGGGGGCACGGGGGCTACACCTTC. The chain joins TRBV15 to TRBJ1-2; 11 bases match TRBD1. Trimming removed 5 bases from V and 8 bases from J; junction bases left unmatched: 7. CDR1 is LNHNV and CDR2 is YYDKDF in the germline V gene (reference sequence). The CDR3 runs 14 residues.

V usage is TRBV11-2 and J usage is TRBJ1-4; the match to TRBD1 covers 10 bases. The CDR3 consists of 15 residues. J gave up 8 bases and V 5 bases, and 8 bases lay outside the gene matches. Germline lookup yields CDR1 SGHAT and CDR2 FQNNGV. CDR3 region: CASSPRQGAGEKLFF. The CDR3 DNA sequence: TGTGCCAGCAGCCCCAGACAGGGGGCAGGGGAAAAACTGTTTTTT.

V gene TRBV2 combines with J gene TRBJ1-5, with a tentative D call TRBD1 (6 bases). CDR1 is SNHLY and CDR2 is FYNNEI in the germline V gene. V was shortened by 2 bases and J by 5 bases, with 19 bases between the two germline ends. This CDR3 is 17 amino acids long. In DNA form, the CDR3 reads TGTGCCAGCAGTGAAAGCCACACAGGGCGAGGACATCAGCCCCAGCATTTT. Protein sequence: CASSESHTGRGHQPQHF.

This clone was seen a single time. The rearrangement uses TRBV6-6 and TRBJ1-2; D unclear. CDR1 and CDR2 from the germline V gene are MNHNY and SVGAGI (reference sequence). The CDR3 is 12 residues long. The V and J ends lost 7 bases and 8 bases respectively, with 14 bases between them. The CDR3, as DNA: TGTGCCAGCACCCTGTCGGGAGACGGCTACACCTTC. Translating gives CASTLSGDGYTF.

The gene calls are TRBV6-4 and TRBJ2-1, with D perhaps TRBD2 (5 bases). Germline CDR1 reads MRHNA; CDR2 reads SNTAGT. V gave up 6 bases and J gave up 0 bases, with 12 bases separating them. CDR3 length: 15 residues. The CDR3 coding sequence is TGTGCCAGCAGCGTTGAGCGGACCTCCTACAATGAGCAGTTCTTC. As protein: CASSVERTSYNEQFF.

This rearrangement joins TRBV15 to TRBJ1-5; D is uncertain. V dropped 0 bases and J dropped 5 bases, with 11 bases sitting between them. Germline CDR1 reads LNHNV; CDR2 reads YYDKDF (reference sequence). The CDR3 spans 15 residues. The CDR3 region is CATSRDMQVDQPQHF. The CDR3 bases are TGTGCCACCAGCAGAGATATGCAGGTTGATCAGCCCCAGCATTTT. Filled out from reference TRBV15 and TRBJ1-5, the complete variable domain reads DAMVIQNPRYQVTQFGKPVTLSCSQTLNHNVMYWYQQKSSQAPKLLFHYYDKDFNNEADTPDNFQSRRPNTSFCFLDIRSPGLGDTAMYLCATSRDMQVDQPQHFGDGTRLSIL.

The chain is built from TRBV5-8 and TRBJ2-1; the D is unclear. The germline V gene encodes CDR1 SGHTS and CDR2 YDEGEE. This CDR3 has 13 amino acids. Trimming removed 0 bases from V and 15 bases from J, with 16 bases in between. DNA for the CDR3: TGTGCCAGCAGCTTGGTCGGCCGCGACTGGCCGTTCTTC. Translated: CASSLVGRDWPFF.

This chain links TRBV4-1 with TRBJ1-3; possible D gene TRBD1, 5 bases. This CDR3 spans 17 amino acids. V was trimmed by 4 bases and J by 4 bases, leaving 20 bases between them. Germline V CDR1 and CDR2: MGHRA, YSYEKL. In nucleotides, the CDR3 is TGCGCCAGCAGCCCACGGGACGGGAGCCGAAAAGGAAACACCATATATTTT. It translates to CASSPRDGSRKGNTIYF.

The chain is built from TRBV28 and TRBJ2-3, with TRBD2 matching over 7 bases. The ends lost 4 bases at V and 9 bases at J; junction bases unmatched: 7. Germline CDR1 reads MDHEN; CDR2 reads SYDVKM. The CDR3 totals 13 residues. The chain's CDR3 is CASSSPTSPTQYF. The CDR3 bases are TGTGCCAGCAGTTCGCCGACTAGCCCGACGCAGTATTTT.

The chain links TRBV7-6 to TRBJ2-1; D remains unclear. Trimming removed 6 bases from V and 8 bases from J, with 14 bases in between. Germline CDR1 and CDR2: SGHVS and FNYEAQ. This CDR3 has 13 residues. CDR3: CASSLGIVDEQFF. In DNA form, the CDR3 reads TGTGCCAGCAGTCTAGGCATAGTGGATGAGCAGTTCTTC.

V usage is TRBV29-1 and J usage is TRBJ2-7; the match to TRBD1 covers 8 bases. V lost 7 bases and J lost 3; bases outside the gene matches: 8. The CDR3 is made up of 13 amino acids. Germline values: CDR1 SQVTM, CDR2 ANQGSEA. CDR3 residues: CSAEWTGSYEQYF. The DNA of the CDR3 is TGCAGCGCCGAGTGGACAGGGAGCTACGAGCAGTACTTC.

This chain joins TRBV4-2 and TRBJ2-2, with a weak D call TRBD2 (6 bases). This CDR3 is built from 16 residues. Germline CDR1 is LGHNA and CDR2 is YNFKEQ. V was cut by 0 bases and J by 2 bases, with 10 bases left in between. The CDR3 DNA reads as TGTGCCAGCAGCCAAGAAGCTAGCGCCAACACCGGGGAGCTGTTTTTT. As protein: CASSQEASANTGELFF.

The chain has TRBV2 and TRBJ2-5; D call uncertain. CDR1 and CDR2 from the germline V gene are SNHLY and FYNNEI. The CDR3 consists of 12 residues. V gave up 6 bases and J gave up 1 base, with 6 bases separating them. The chain's CDR3 is CASRQVQETQYF. The CDR3 nucleotides are TGTGCCAGCAGGCAGGTCCAAGAGACCCAGTACTTC.

CDR3 region: CASSPLRSTDTQYF. The CDR3 DNA sequence: TGTGCCAGCAGCCCTCTCCGGAGCACAGATACGCAGTATTTT. The chain combines TRBV5-8 with TRBJ2-3; D not resolved. Trimming took off 4 bases at V and 0 bases at J, with 9 bases between the two ends. CDR1 and CDR2 (germline): SGHTS, YDEGEE. This CDR3 is built from 14 residues.

V gene TRBV7-9 combines with J gene TRBJ2-3, with 7 bases lining up with TRBD1. J was trimmed by 6 bases and V by 3 bases; bases with no gene match: 6. Germline CDR1 is SEHNR and CDR2 is FQNEAQ (reference sequence). This CDR3 has 14 residues. CDR3 DNA sequence: TGTGCCAGCAGCTTGCGACAGGGACAGGATACGCAGTATTTT. It codes for CASSLRQGQDTQYF.

The chain links TRBV19 to TRBJ1-1; no clear D. Trimming took 1 base from V and 4 from J, leaving 7 bases between them. Per the germline V gene, CDR1 is LNHDA and CDR2 is SQIVND (reference sequence). This CDR3 is built from 13 residues. CDR3: CASSIAVSTEAFF. For the CDR3, the DNA is TGTGCCAGTAGTATAGCGGTCTCCACTGAAGCTTTCTTT.

The chain links TRBV10-3 to TRBJ2-7; 8 bases match TRBD2. Germline V gives CDR1 ENHRY, CDR2 SYGVKD. CDR3 size: 16 residues. Trimming removed 6 bases from V and 2 bases from J; junction bases left unmatched: 12. CDR3 sequence: CAISGRADTATYEQYF. DNA of the CDR3: TGTGCCATCAGCGGGAGGGCAGATACTGCCACCTACGAGCAGTACTTC.

The chain employs TRBV7-2 and TRBJ1-5, with a tentative D call TRBD1 (6 bases). This CDR3 has 15 amino acids. Trimming shortened V by 4 bases and J by 3 bases, and 13 bases separated the two germline ends. In germline, CDR1 is SGHTA, CDR2 FQGNSA. The CDR3, as DNA: TGTGCCAGCAGCTCCATGGGGGGGGCCAATCAGCCCCAGCATTTT. Amino acid sequence: CASSSMGGANQPQHF.

V gene TRBV7-2 combines with J gene TRBJ2-7; TRBD1 matches at 9 bases. The CDR3 contains 15 residues. V gave up 4 bases and J gave up 7 bases; unmatched junction bases: 11. Germline assignment: CDR1 SGHTA and CDR2 FQGNSA. The CDR3 DNA follows: TGTGCCAGCAGCTCAATTCCGGGACAGGGAGCAGAGCAGTACTTC. Its translation: CASSSIPGQGAEQYF.

The chain joins TRBV27 to TRBJ1-1; D gene unclear. CDR1 and CDR2 (germline): MNHEY, SMNVEV (reference sequence). The V and J ends lost 1 base and 2 bases respectively, with 8 bases between them. The CDR3 has 14 residues. The chain's CDR3 is CASSLWQDNTEAFF. Written as DNA, the CDR3 is TGTGCCAGCAGTTTATGGCAGGATAACACTGAAGCTTTCTTT.

This clone was detected once. The rearrangement uses TRBV15 and TRBJ2-7; 7 bases match TRBD1. The CDR3 spans 15 residues. Germline assignment: CDR1 LNHNV and CDR2 YYDKDF (reference sequence). The ends lost 0 bases at V and 4 bases at J; junction bases unmatched: 6. The CDR3 DNA sequence: TGTGCCACCAGCAGAGAGACAGGGTCGGGTTACGAGCAGTACTTC. The encoded protein is CATSRETGSGYEQYF.